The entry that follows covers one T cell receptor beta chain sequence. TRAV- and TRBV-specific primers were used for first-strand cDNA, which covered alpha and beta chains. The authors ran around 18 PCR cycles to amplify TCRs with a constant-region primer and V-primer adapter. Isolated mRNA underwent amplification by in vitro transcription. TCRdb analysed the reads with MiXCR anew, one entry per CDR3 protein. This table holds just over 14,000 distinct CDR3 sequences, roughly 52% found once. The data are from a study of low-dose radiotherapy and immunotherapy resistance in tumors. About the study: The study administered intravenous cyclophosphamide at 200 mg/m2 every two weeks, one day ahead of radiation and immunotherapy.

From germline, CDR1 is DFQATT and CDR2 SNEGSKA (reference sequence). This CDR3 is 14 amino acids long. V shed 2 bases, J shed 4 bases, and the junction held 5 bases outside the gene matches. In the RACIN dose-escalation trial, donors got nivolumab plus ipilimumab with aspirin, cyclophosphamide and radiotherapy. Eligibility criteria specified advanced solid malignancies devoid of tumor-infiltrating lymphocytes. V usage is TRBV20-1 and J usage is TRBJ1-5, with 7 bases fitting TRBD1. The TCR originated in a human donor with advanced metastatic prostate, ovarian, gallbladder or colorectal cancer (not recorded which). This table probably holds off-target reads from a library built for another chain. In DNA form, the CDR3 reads TGCAGTGCTAGACCAGGGGGTAGAAATCAGCCCCAGCATTTT. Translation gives CSARPGGRNQPQHF.